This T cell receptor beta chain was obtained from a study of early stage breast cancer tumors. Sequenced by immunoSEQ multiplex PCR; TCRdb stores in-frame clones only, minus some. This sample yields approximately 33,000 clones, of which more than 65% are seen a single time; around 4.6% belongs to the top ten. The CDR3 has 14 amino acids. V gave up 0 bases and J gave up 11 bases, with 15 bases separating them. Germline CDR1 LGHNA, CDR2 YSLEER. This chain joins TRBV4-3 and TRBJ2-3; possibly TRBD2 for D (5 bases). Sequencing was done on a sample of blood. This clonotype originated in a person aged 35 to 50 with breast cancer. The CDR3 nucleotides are TGCGCCAGCAGCCAAGATGAGGACTCCTGGGGGCAGTATTTT. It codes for CASSQDEDSWGQYF.